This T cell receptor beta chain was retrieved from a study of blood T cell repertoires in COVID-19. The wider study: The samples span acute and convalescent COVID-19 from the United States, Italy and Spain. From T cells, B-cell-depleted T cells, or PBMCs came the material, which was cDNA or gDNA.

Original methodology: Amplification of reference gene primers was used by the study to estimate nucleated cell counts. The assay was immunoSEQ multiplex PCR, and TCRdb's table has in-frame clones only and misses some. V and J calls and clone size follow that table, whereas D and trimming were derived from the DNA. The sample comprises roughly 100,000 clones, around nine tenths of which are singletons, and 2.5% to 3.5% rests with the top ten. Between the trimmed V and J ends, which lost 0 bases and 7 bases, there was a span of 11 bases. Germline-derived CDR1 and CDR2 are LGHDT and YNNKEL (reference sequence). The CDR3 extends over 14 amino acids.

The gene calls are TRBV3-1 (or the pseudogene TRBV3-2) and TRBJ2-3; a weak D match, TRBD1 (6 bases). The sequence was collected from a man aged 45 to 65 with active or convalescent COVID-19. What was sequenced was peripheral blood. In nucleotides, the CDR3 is TGTGCCAGCAGCCAAGAAAGGGGGTTGAATACGCAGTATTTT. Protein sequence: CASSQERGLNTQYF.